What follows are 18 T cell receptor beta chains derived from one specimen sequenced in a study of cytomegalovirus exposure and HLA in healthy donors (dated by TCRdb to the late 2010s). Receptor libraries were prepared by the immunoSEQ multiplex PCR assay. The multiplex PCR relied on a mix of 60 forward primers for TCR Vbeta segments and 13 reverse primers for TCR Jbeta segments. The source is immuneACCESS, and TCRdb retained only in-frame sequences with V and J called. Part of the clones is not carried over; for the studies checked, unresolved V genes explain less than half of this, and the remainder is unexplained. In this sample the table shows about 160,000 clones, approximately 76% of which occur a single time. The ten largest clones capture over 1.2% of the sample. Source material: PBMCs. The receptor set was obtained from a man aged 55 to 70 in good health and CMV-seronegative.

This chain uses TRBV6-1 with TRBJ2-5, with 8 bases that match TRBD1. Germline V lookup: CDR1 MNHNS, CDR2 SASEGT. After removal of 0 bases from V and 5 bases from J, the junction contained 8 bases not matched to a gene. This CDR3 has 16 residues. The CDR3 DNA reads TGTGCCAGCAGTGAAGCGGGACCCAGGGGGCTGGAGACCCAGTACTTC. Protein sequence: CASSEAGPRGLETQYF.

This clone was observed a few times. V gene TRBV28 combines with J gene TRBJ1-1, with 8 bases matching TRBD1. Germline lookup yields CDR1 MDHEN and CDR2 SYDVKM. The CDR3 contains 11 residues. V lost 5 bases to trimming and J lost 11 bases; unmatched junction nucleotides: 4. CDR3 sequence: CASSRGQAAFF. CDR3 in DNA: TGTGCCAGCAGTCGGGGACAGGCGGCTTTCTTT.

The V gene is TRBV29-1, the J gene TRBJ2-1; TRBD1 matches 12 bases. Looked up from germline, CDR1 is SQVTM and CDR2 is ANQGSEA. V shed 3 bases, J shed 6 bases, and the junction held 3 bases outside the gene matches. The CDR3 runs to 14 residues. Here the CDR3 reads CSVEGQGAFNEQFF. The CDR3 coding sequence is TGCAGCGTTGAGGGACAGGGGGCGTTCAATGAGCAGTTCTTC.

The CDR3 spells CASSWGQRLNQPQHF. For the CDR3, the DNA is TGTGCCAGTAGTTGGGGACAGAGGCTCAATCAGCCCCAGCATTTT. The chain links TRBV19 to TRBJ1-5; the match to TRBD1 covers 7 bases. The CDR3 covers 15 residues. V was pared by 5 bases and J by 3 bases, with 7 bases of the junction left unmatched. Germline CDR1 is LNHDA and CDR2 is SQIVND (reference sequence). Using reference TRBV19 and TRBJ1-5 for the parts outside the CDR3, the full variable domain is DGGITQSPKYLFRKEGQNVTLSCEQNLNHDAMYWYRQDPGQGLRLIYYSQIVNDFQKGDIAEGYSVSREKKESFPLTVTSAQKNPTAFYLCASSWGQRLNQPQHFGDGTRLSIL.

The chain uses TRBV5-6 and TRBJ1-2; weak D call: TRBD1 (5 bases). This CDR3 is built from 12 residues. Deletions cut 0 bases from V and 8 bases from J, with 8 bases between. Per the germline V gene, CDR1 is SGHDT and CDR2 is YYEEEE. Here the CDR3 reads CASSLGRGGYTF. The CDR3 bases are TGTGCCAGCAGCTTGGGGAGGGGCGGCTACACCTTC.

The chain links TRBV5-1 to TRBJ1-5, with D maybe TRBD1 (6 bases). The CDR3 has 15 amino acids. The germline V gene encodes CDR1 SGHRS and CDR2 YFSETQ. Trimming took 0 bases from V and 2 from J, leaving 9 bases between them. CDR3 in DNA: TGCGCCAGCAGCTTGGAGGGGGTACGCAATCAGCCCCAGCATTTT. It encodes CASSLEGVRNQPQHF.

The rearrangement joins TRBV2 to TRBJ2-7; unclear D gene. This CDR3 spans 11 amino acids. Germline V lookup: CDR1 SNHLY, CDR2 FYNNEI. With 6 bases removed from V and 4 bases from J, the gap between germline ends came to 7 bases. The CDR3 DNA sequence: TGTGCCAGCAGAGCGATGTACGAGCAGTACTTC. The encoded protein is CASRAMYEQYF. Full variable domain (outside the CDR3, taken from reference TRBV2 and TRBJ2-7): EPEVTQTPSHQVTQMGQEVILRCVPISNHLYFYWYRQILGQKVEFLVSFYNNEISEKSEIFDDQFSVERPDGSNFTLKIRSTKLEDSAMYFCASRAMYEQYFGPGTRLTVT.

J is TRBJ1-4 and V is TRBV6-1; 7 bases align to TRBD1. Germline lookup yields CDR1 MNHNS and CDR2 SASEGT. With V trimmed by 2 bases and J by 9 bases, 9 bases remained unmatched. The CDR3 covers 15 residues. The chain's CDR3 is CASSESTGLVKKLFF. In DNA form, the CDR3 reads TGTGCCAGCAGTGAATCGACAGGGCTGGTGAAAAAACTGTTTTTT.

With respect to this clone: Other DNA sequences in this sample translate to the same CDR3. The rearrangement links TRBV7-6 to TRBJ2-5, with 10 positions matching TRBD1. Unmatched junction bases numbered 3, after V lost 1 base and J lost 4 bases. The CDR3 totals 15 residues. Germline values: CDR1 SGHVS, CDR2 FNYEAQ. CDR3 nucleotides: TGTGCCAGCAGCTTAGGGACAGGGGGGCGAGAGACCCAGTACTTC. Its protein is CASSLGTGGRETQYF.

The rearrangement uses TRBV19 and TRBJ2-7; unclear D gene. V lost 5 bases to trimming and J lost 1 base, with 15 bases between them. The CDR3 has 15 amino acids. CDR1 and CDR2 from the germline V gene are LNHDA and SQIVND (reference sequence). In DNA form, the CDR3 reads TGTGCCAGTAGTCGCTATTCGACCGGGTCCTACGAGCAGTACTTC. Its translation is CASSRYSTGSYEQYF. Using reference TRBV19 and TRBJ2-7 for the parts outside the CDR3, the full variable domain is DGGITQSPKYLFRKEGQNVTLSCEQNLNHDAMYWYRQDPGQGLRLIYYSQIVNDFQKGDIAEGYSVSREKKESFPLTVTSAQKNPTAFYLCASSRYSTGSYEQYFGPGTRLTVT.

CDR3 residues: CASSLPHLAGVVGELFF. The CDR3 region has the DNA TGTGCCAGCAGTTTACCCCACCTAGCGGGAGTGGTCGGGGAGCTGTTTTTT. The chain has TRBV27 and TRBJ2-2; TRBD2 matches 10 bases. The junction had 10 bases not matched to a gene; V was cut back by 2 bases and J by 7 bases. Germline V gene sequence: CDR1 MNHEY, CDR2 SMNVEV (reference sequence). This CDR3 contains 17 residues.

The chain carries TRBV11-2 and TRBJ2-7, with D perhaps TRBD1 (5 bases). Germline CDR1 is SGHAT and CDR2 is FQNNGV. The CDR3 totals 12 residues. V gave up 4 bases and J gave up 4 bases, with 8 bases separating them. The CDR3 spells CASSSTVYEQYF. In DNA form, the CDR3 reads TGTGCCAGCAGCTCGACAGTGTACGAGCAGTACTTC.

The chain couples TRBV19 to TRBJ2-1; 10 nucleotides align to TRBD2. From germline, CDR1 is LNHDA and CDR2 SQIVND (reference sequence). The V gene end was trimmed by 7 bases and the J gene end by 5 bases; junction bases not matched to a gene: 17. The CDR3 runs 18 residues. The CDR3 DNA reads TGTGCCAGTAACCCTAACATAGGGGTTAGCGGGAGGAACAATGAGCAGTTCTTC. The encoded protein is CASNPNIGVSGRNNEQFF. The variable domain in full, completed from reference TRBV19 and TRBJ2-1, reads DGGITQSPKYLFRKEGQNVTLSCEQNLNHDAMYWYRQDPGQGLRLIYYSQIVNDFQKGDIAEGYSVSREKKESFPLTVTSAQKNPTAFYLCASNPNIGVSGRNNEQFFGPGTRLTVL.

The sample holds a few counts of this clone. The J gene is TRBJ2-3, the V gene TRBV27, with D possibly TRBD1 on 6 matching bases. Trimming removed 5 bases from V and 4 bases from J, with 13 bases in between. The CDR3 runs 14 residues. Germline V gene sequence: CDR1 MNHEY, CDR2 SMNVEV (reference sequence). This chain's CDR3 is CASSGWTDADTQYF. The DNA for the CDR3 is TGTGCCAGCAGTGGGTGGACAGACGCAGATACGCAGTATTTT.

V gene TRBV19 combines with J gene TRBJ1-5; TRBD1 aligns across 10 bases. CDR1 is LNHDA and CDR2 is SQIVND in the germline V gene (reference sequence). The CDR3 spans 16 residues. Trimming took 2 bases from V and 3 from J; bases not matched to a gene: 4. The CDR3 DNA follows: TGTGCCAGTAGTATACTCGGGACAGGGGACAATCAGCCCCAGCATTTT. This encodes CASSILGTGDNQPQHF.

The chain carries TRBV4-1 and TRBJ2-3; D possibly corresponds to TRBD2 (6 bases). This CDR3 is 17 amino acids long. Germline V lookup: CDR1 MGHRA, CDR2 YSYEKL. V lost 0 bases and J lost 2, with 15 bases in between. Written as DNA, the CDR3 is TGCGCCAGCAGCCAAGAGGGGGTTGCGGGGACCACAGATACGCAGTATTTT. Translated: CASSQEGVAGTTDTQYF.

The chain is built from TRBV18 and TRBJ2-7; maybe TRBD2 (6 bases). CDR1 is KGHSH and CDR2 is LQKENI in the germline V gene. CDR3 length equals 14 residues. V was pared by 6 bases and J by 4 bases, with 16 bases between. The CDR3 nucleotides read TGTGCCAGCTCTCCAGCCGGAGGGTGGTACGAGCAGTACTTC. It translates to CASSPAGGWYEQYF.

J is TRBJ2-7 and V is TRBV5-1, with D possibly TRBD1 on 7 matching bases. Trimming pared 3 bases from V and 2 bases from J, leaving 21 bases between. The germline CDR1 and CDR2 sequences are SGHRS and YFSETQ. The CDR3 contains 17 residues. CDR3 DNA sequence: TGCGCCAGCAGCTCCTCGGGGGCGACAGGGTACGCCTACGAGCAGTACTTC. Its translation: CASSSSGATGYAYEQYF.